Each of the 5 T cell receptor beta chains below was sequenced from the same sample in a study of T cells in Graves' hyperthyroidism and ophthalmopathy. What was amplified from RNA transcripts were TCR beta CDR3 regions. Carried out on the TCR CDR3, a first-round RT-PCR used the HTBI primer set. TCRdb re-called the multiplex PCR reads with MiXCR, one entry per CDR3 protein. Of some 360,000 distinct CDR3 sequences in the sample, around 13% were seen once. Material for sequencing was blood. These receptors were taken from a woman aged 60 to 75 with Graves' hyperthyroidism.

Only a few counts were recorded for this clonotype. Germline and junction disagree at one end, which may indicate a read error. The CDR3 nucleotides are TGCAGTGCTAGAGCCGGGACAGGAGCTAACTATGGCTACGCCTTC. It codes for CSARAGTGANYGYAF. The chain couples TRBV20-1 to TRBJ1-2; 8 bases are a match to TRBD1. The CDR3 spans 15 residues. Germline V gene data show CDR1 as DFQATT and CDR2 as SNEGSKA (reference sequence).

At least ten counts were recorded for this clonotype. This sequence joins TRBV5-1 and TRBJ2-1; 10 bases line up with TRBD2. Trimming cost V 5 bases and J 0 bases; bases outside gene matches: 5. The germline CDR1 and CDR2 sequences are SGHRS and YFSETQ. CDR3 length equals 16 residues. Written as DNA, the CDR3 is TGCGCCAGCAGGGCTAGCGGGAGTCGCTCCTACAATGAGCAGTTCTTC. This codes for CASRASGSRSYNEQFF.

In this sample, this clonotype turned up many times. The chain has TRBV7-6 and TRBJ2-5; D possibly corresponds to TRBD2 (5 bases). Germline CDR1 SGHVS, CDR2 FNYEAQ. V lost 5 bases, J lost 5 bases, and 15 bases lay in between. The CDR3 consists of 14 residues. The CDR3 region has the DNA TGTGCCAGCAGCCTCGGAGGTCAGCGGGAGACCCAGTACTTC. Encoded protein: CASSLGGQRETQYF.

Comments on this clonotype: This may stem from a read error, because a much larger clone lies one nucleotide away. The V and J genes are TRBV2 and TRBJ2-7; tentatively, D is TRBD1 (6 bases). This CDR3 contains 12 residues. Looked up from germline, CDR1 is SNHLY and CDR2 is FYNNEI. DNA for the CDR3: TGTGCCGGCAGCGAACAGGGCCAGCGGACGCACTTC. Translation: CAGSEQGQRTHF. The full variable domain, its missing parts supplied by reference TRBV2 and TRBJ2-7, is EPEVTQTPSHQVTQMGQEVILRCVPISNHLYFYWYRQILGQKVEFLVSFYNNEISEKSEIFDDQFSVERPDGSNFTLKIRSTKLEDSAMYFCAGSEQGQRTHFGPGTRLTVT.

This clonotype appeared many times. The chain recombines TRBV9 with TRBJ1-1; D perhaps matches TRBD1 (5 bases). The CDR3 consists of 16 residues. Germline values: CDR1 SGDLS, CDR2 YYNGEE. V lost 3 bases to trimming and J lost 1 base, with 16 bases between them. CDR3 region: CASSASTTAPNTEAFF. In DNA form, the CDR3 reads TGTGCCAGCAGCGCTTCCACGACAGCTCCGAACACTGAAGCTTTCTTT. The whole variable domain, remainder taken from reference TRBV9 and TRBJ1-1, is DSGVTQTPKHLITATGQRVTLRCSPRSGDLSVYWYQQSLDQGLQFLIQYYNGEERAKGNILERFSAQQFPDLHSELNLSSLELGDSALYFCASSASTTAPNTEAFFGQGTRLTVV.